This T cell receptor (beta chain) was found in a study of naive and memory T cell subsets. CMV status came from CD4+ IFNgamma after overnight CMV lysate stimulation. Two oligonucleotides, mixed equimolar, formed the beta constant-region primer covering TRBC1 and TRBC2. One entry per CDR3 protein results from TCRdb running MiXCR on the UMI-ligation and nested PCR reads. The sample shows roughly 140,000 distinct CDR3 sequences, over 15% of them seen only once. In germline, CDR1 is MNHEY, CDR2 SVGEGT. The CDR3 consists of 17 residues. Trimming took 0 bases from V and 5 from J; bases not matched to a gene: 7.

Sequencing used naive CD4+ T cells from blood. V gene TRBV6-2 or TRBV6-3 combines with J gene TRBJ2-2; 9 bases match TRBD2. The sequence was obtained from a human donor in good health. As DNA, the CDR3 is TGTGCCAGCAGTTACTCTAGCGGGAGTAAATTGACCGGGGAGCTGTTTTTT. This gives the protein CASSYSSGSKLTGELFF.